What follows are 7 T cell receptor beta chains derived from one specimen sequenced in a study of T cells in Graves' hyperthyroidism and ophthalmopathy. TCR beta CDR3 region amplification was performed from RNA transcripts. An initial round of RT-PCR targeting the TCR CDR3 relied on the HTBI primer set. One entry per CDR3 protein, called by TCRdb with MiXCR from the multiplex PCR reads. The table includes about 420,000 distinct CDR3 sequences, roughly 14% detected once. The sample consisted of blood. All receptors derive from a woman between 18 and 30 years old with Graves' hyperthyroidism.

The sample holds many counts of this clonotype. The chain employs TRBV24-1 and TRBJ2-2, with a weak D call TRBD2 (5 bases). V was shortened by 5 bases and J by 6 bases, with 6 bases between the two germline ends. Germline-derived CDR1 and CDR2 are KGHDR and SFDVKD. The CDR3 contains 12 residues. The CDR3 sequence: CATSGGSGELFF. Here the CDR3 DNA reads TGTGCCACCAGTGGAGGGTCCGGGGAGCTGTTTTTT.

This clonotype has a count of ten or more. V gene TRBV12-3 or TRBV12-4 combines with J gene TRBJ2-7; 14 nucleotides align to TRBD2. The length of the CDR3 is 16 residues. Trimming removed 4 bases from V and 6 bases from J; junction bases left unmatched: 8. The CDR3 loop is CASSYPGTSGRGEQYF. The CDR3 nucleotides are TGTGCCAGCAGTTATCCCGGGACTAGCGGGAGAGGCGAGCAGTACTTC.

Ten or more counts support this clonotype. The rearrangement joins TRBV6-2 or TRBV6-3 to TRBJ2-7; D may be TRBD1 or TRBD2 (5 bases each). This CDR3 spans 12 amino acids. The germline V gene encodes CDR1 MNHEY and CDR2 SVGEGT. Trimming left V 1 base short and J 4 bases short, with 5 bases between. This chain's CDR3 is CASSYWGYEQYF. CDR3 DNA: TGTGCCAGCAGTTACTGGGGGTACGAGCAGTACTTC.

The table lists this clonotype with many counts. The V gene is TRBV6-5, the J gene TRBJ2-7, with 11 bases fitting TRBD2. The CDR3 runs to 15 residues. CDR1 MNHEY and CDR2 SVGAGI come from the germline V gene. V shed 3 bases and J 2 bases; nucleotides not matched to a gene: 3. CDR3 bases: TGTGCCAGCAGTTATCTAGCGGGGGGAACCTACGAGCAGTACTTC. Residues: CASSYLAGGTYEQYF.

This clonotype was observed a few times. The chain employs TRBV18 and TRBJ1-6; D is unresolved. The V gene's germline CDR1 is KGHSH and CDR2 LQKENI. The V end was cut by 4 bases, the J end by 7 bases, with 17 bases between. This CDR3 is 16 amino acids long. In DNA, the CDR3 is TGTGCCAGCTCACGAGACGACCGAGTCAGGAATTCACCCCTCCACTTT. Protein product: CASSRDDRVRNSPLHF.

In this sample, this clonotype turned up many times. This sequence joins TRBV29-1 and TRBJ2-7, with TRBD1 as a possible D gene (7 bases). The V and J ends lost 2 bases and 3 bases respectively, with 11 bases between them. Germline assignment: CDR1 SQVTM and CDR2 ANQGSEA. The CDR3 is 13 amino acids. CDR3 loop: CSVERQGGYEQYF. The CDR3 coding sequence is TGCAGCGTTGAACGGCAGGGGGGCTACGAGCAGTACTTC.

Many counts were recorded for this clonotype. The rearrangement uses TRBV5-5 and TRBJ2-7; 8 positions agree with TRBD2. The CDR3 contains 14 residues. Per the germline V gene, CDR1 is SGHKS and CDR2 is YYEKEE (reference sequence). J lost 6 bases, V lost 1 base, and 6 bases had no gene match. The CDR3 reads CASSLKSGGAEQYF. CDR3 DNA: TGTGCCAGCAGCTTGAAAAGCGGGGGAGCCGAGCAGTACTTC.